These 15 T cell receptor beta chains came from one sample sequenced in a study of blood T cell repertoires in COVID-19 (dated by TCRdb to the early 2020s). To prepare the library, the immunoSEQ multiplex PCR assay was applied. Here the immuneACCESS table is served through TCRdb, limited to in-frame sequences with V and J called. Missing clones are a known gap in these copies; in checked studies unresolved V genes cover under half, and the rest lacks a known reason. Present in this sample are about 260,000 clones, 85% to 90% of which were seen just once. Over 3.5% of the sample is held by the ten biggest clonotypes. The sequencing sample was made of peripheral blood. These receptors were obtained from a woman aged 40 to 55 with acute or convalescent COVID-19.

This rearrangement joins TRBV5-5 to TRBJ1-1; TRBD1 matches at 7 bases. Germline-derived CDR1 and CDR2 are SGHKS and YYEKEE (reference sequence). The CDR3 has 14 residues. V was pared by 4 bases and J by 1 base, with 4 bases of the junction left unmatched. CDR3 nucleotides: TGTGCCAGCAGCGCCTACAGGGGGAACACTGAAGCTTTCTTT. Translation gives CASSAYRGNTEAFF.

This clone appeared a single time. J is TRBJ2-3 and V is TRBV9, with TRBD2 as a possible D gene (7 bases). Germline V CDR1 and CDR2: SGDLS, YYNGEE. Trimming took 4 bases from V and 4 from J, leaving 22 bases between them. The CDR3 length is 17 residues. The CDR3 reads CASSLSRYGGPADTQYF. The CDR3 nucleotides read TGTGCCAGCAGCCTTAGTCGTTACGGGGGGCCAGCAGATACGCAGTATTTT.

The chain couples TRBV5-1 to TRBJ1-1, with TRBD1 matching 7 bases. The germline gives CDR1 SGHRS, CDR2 YFSETQ. CDR3 length equals 15 residues. V shed 4 bases and J 0 bases; nucleotides not matched to a gene: 6. DNA for the CDR3: TGCGCCAGCAGCCCGAACAGGGGCATGAACACTGAAGCTTTCTTT. It yields the protein CASSPNRGMNTEAFF.

The rearrangement joins TRBV29-1 to TRBJ1-1; a weak D match, TRBD1 (5 bases). Germline CDR1 and CDR2: SQVTM and ANQGSEA. The length of the CDR3 is 14 residues. The ends were cut back, 2 bases at V and 8 bases at J, with 18 bases in the middle. The DNA of the CDR3 is TGCAGCGTTGAAACGGGGGTGAGAAGGGGCGAAGCTTTCTTT. It translates to CSVETGVRRGEAFF.

V and J are TRBV6-5 and TRBJ1-4; D not resolved. The V and J ends lost 5 bases and 0 bases respectively, with 7 bases between them. Germline CDR1 reads MNHEY; CDR2 reads SVGAGI. The CDR3 extends over 14 amino acids. CDR3 in DNA: TGTGCCAGCAGTCGCGTTACAACTAATGAAAAACTGTTTTTT. Translation: CASSRVTTNEKLFF.

The chain links TRBV5-1 to TRBJ1-2; unclear D gene. The V end was cut by 0 bases, the J end by 8 bases, with 8 bases between. The CDR3 is made up of 12 amino acids. Germline V CDR1 and CDR2: SGHRS, YFSETQ. This chain's CDR3 is CASSLGRGGYTF. Written as DNA, the CDR3 is TGCGCCAGCAGCTTGGGCAGAGGGGGCTACACCTTC.

The chain employs TRBV20-1 and TRBJ2-3; D gene unclear. The V end was cut by 3 bases, the J end by 2 bases, with 21 bases between. CDR3 size: 17 residues. The germline V gene encodes CDR1 DFQATT and CDR2 SNEGSKA (reference sequence). In DNA form, the CDR3 reads TGCAGTGCTAGTCCTGCCGCGGCTTGGAGTAACACAGATACGCAGTATTTT. Protein: CSASPAAAWSNTDTQYF.

J is TRBJ1-2 and V is TRBV6-1, with a tentative D call TRBD1 (6 bases). Trimming took off 3 bases at V and 4 bases at J, with 18 bases between the two ends. Germline V gene data show CDR1 as MNHNS and CDR2 as SASEGT. This CDR3 spans 16 amino acids. The CDR3 loop reads CASSDPRGGDFYGYTF. The CDR3 DNA reads TGTGCCAGCAGTGACCCCCGAGGGGGGGACTTCTATGGCTACACCTTC.

V is TRBV19 and J is TRBJ2-5; D may be TRBD2 (6 bases). Trimming shortened V by 3 bases and J by 1 base, and 12 bases separated the two germline ends. The CDR3 totals 15 residues. Germline CDR1 is LNHDA and CDR2 is SQIVND (reference sequence). CDR3 sequence reads: CASSIGGSLQETQYF. In DNA, the CDR3 is TGTGCCAGTAGTATTGGGGGGAGCCTCCAAGAGACCCAGTACTTC.

This sequence joins TRBV6-5 and TRBJ1-1; TRBD1 aligns across 8 bases. Germline loops: CDR1 MNHEY, CDR2 SVGAGI. Trimming took 0 bases from V and 4 from J; bases not matched to a gene: 1. This CDR3 is 14 amino acids long. The CDR3 DNA reads as TGTGCCAGCAGTTACTCTACAGGGGGCACTGAAGCTTTCTTT. As protein: CASSYSTGGTEAFF.

The J gene is TRBJ1-1, the V gene TRBV5-1, with 7 bases that match TRBD1. CDR3 length equals 14 residues. The junction had 3 bases not matched to a gene; V was cut back by 0 bases and J by 4 bases. Germline loops: CDR1 SGHRS, CDR2 YFSETQ. Here the CDR3 DNA reads TGCGCCAGCAGCTTGGGCCACAGGGGCACTGAAGCTTTCTTT. It codes for CASSLGHRGTEAFF.

The V gene is TRBV18, the J gene TRBJ1-4; TRBD1 agrees at 7 bases. Germline CDR1 and CDR2: KGHSH and LQKENI. The CDR3 is made up of 19 amino acids. Trimming took 0 bases from V and 5 from J; bases not matched to a gene: 15. In DNA, the CDR3 is TGTGCCAGCTCACCACCGACAGTAGGTTTGGGACAGCCGAATGAAAAACTGTTTTTT. Translated, it gives CASSPPTVGLGQPNEKLFF. The variable domain in full, completed from reference TRBV18 and TRBJ1-4, reads NAGVMQNPRHLVRRRGQEARLRCSPMKGHSHVYWYRQLPEEGLKFMVYLQKENIIDESGMPKERFSAEFPKEGPSILRIQQVVRGDSAAYFCASSPPTVGLGQPNEKLFFGSGTQLSVL.

The chain joins TRBV19 to TRBJ2-5; D is possibly TRBD2 (6 bases). Germline V gene lookup returns CDR1 LNHDA and CDR2 SQIVND (reference sequence). This CDR3 contains 15 residues. V gave up 7 bases and J gave up 0 bases, with 15 bases separating them. CDR3 residues: CASTVRGRYQETQYF. DNA of the CDR3: TGTGCCAGTACGGTGCGGGGCAGGTACCAAGAGACCCAGTACTTC.

The genes are TRBV12-3 or TRBV12-4 and TRBJ1-6; D not certain. The CDR3 sequence is 11 residues long. V shed 5 bases and J shed 8 bases, with 4 bases lying between them. In DNA, the CDR3 is TGTGCCAGCAGTCGAGATTCACCCCTCCACTTT. Translating gives CASSRDSPLHF.

The chain is built from TRBV6-6 and TRBJ2-7; 8 bases agree with TRBD1. Germline V gives CDR1 MNHNY, CDR2 SVGAGI (reference sequence). V lost 2 bases, J lost 1 base, and 4 bases stayed unmatched. The CDR3 is 15 residues long. This CDR3 is CASSYRQGLSYEQYV. The CDR3 region has the DNA TGTGCCAGCAGTTACAGACAGGGGTTATCCTACGAGCAGTACGTC.